Listed here is a single T cell receptor (beta chain). There is no known antigen for this receptor. The input lacks base qualities; no much larger clone sits a single base away. This record belongs to a study of T cell responses to AZD1222 COVID-19 vaccine (dated by TCRdb to the early 2020s). Describing the broader study: AZD1222 recipients given second doses at about 4 weeks or at about 12 weeks were pooled, since spike-specific TCR depth and breadth were not found to differ between the two schedules. A total of around 240 trial participants underwent TCR sequencing, of whom under 220 had received two doses of AZD1222 and around 25 had received two doses of the MenACWY control vaccine. Trial participants were enrolled into age subgroups of 18-55, 56-69 and 70-plus years, which contained 148, 28 and 57 TCR-sequenced participants, respectively.

Study-wide findings and limitations: Spike-specific TCR breadth and depth rose significantly after two AZD1222 doses compared with day 0 and with MenACWY recipients. The whole spike protein was spanned by vaccine-associated CD4 TCRs, and dominant responses were seen in regions 160-218 and 743-854. Reportedly, almost half of the unique spike-specific TCRs recognized epitopes lying outside the regions that are mutated in the B.1.351 and B.1.1.7 variants. Only a handful of AZD1222 recipients were SARS-CoV-2 seropositive at baseline, limiting conclusions about previously exposed vaccinees. Most participants were white British and females outnumbered males, and the authors suggested that clonal diversity may have been underestimated. No day 14 peak-response samples were available, so repertoires were characterized only after the peak T cell response. The 56-69-year group was small, and its depth increase did not reach significance, likely because of low power.

The CDR3 regions of human TCRbeta chains were analyzed by immunosequencing. Per the source publication's procedure: TCRs in the repertoires were matched against a reference library of SARS-CoV-2-specific TCRs that had been generated with the MIRA antigen-specificity platform. Breadth meant the fraction of unique TCRs that were SARS-CoV-2-associated, whereas depth meant the fraction of total T cells that were SARS-CoV-2-associated. Each spike-specific TCR was assigned to its reactive spike region and to a CD4 or CD8 class using the MIRA data. Log10-transformed breadth and depth values were compared by one-way ANOVA with Sidak's multiple comparisons tests. Sourced from immuneACCESS, this table was stored by TCRdb with only in-frame sequences that have V and J called. A share of the clones is absent; for the studies checked, an unresolved V gene accounts for under half, and the remainder has no known explanation. V, J and clone size reflect that table, while D and trimming were determined from the DNA. The sample profile shows some 130,000 clones; 70% to 90% of them were found once. The ten top clones hold roughly 1.6% of the sample.

In the paper's terms, the time point label means: baseline before first vaccination. Vaccinee samples came from UK trials COV001 and COV002, including a single-blind randomized controlled phase 2/3 trial of AZD1222 (ChAdOx1 nCoV-19) in healthy adults. Trial participant PBMC samples were collected at day 0 and day 28 after the second dose for TCRbeta chain sequencing. Source: peripheral blood, taken on day 0 of AZD1222 vaccination. This receptor was obtained from an adult in good health.

The CDR3 amino acid sequence is: CSVMGQPQTDTQYF. The DNA sequence is given as TGCAGCGTCATGGGACAGCCCCAAACAGATACGCAGTATTTT. This chain is built from TRBV29-1 and TRBJ2-3; TRBD1 aligns with 7 central bases. Trimming takes 6 bases off V and 3 bases off J; junction bases not matched to a gene: 9. The germline V gene encodes CDR1 SQVTM and CDR2 ANQGSEA. Including cysteine and phenylalanine, the CDR3 has 14 amino acids. Only the CDR3 part of the read is kept: 42 bases, read in frame from the first base.